Listed here are 18 T cell receptor beta chains from one sample, sequenced in a study of T-cell memory formation after mild COVID-19. A single record per CDR3 protein comes from TCRdb applying MiXCR to the 5' RACE reads. The sample holds 90,000 to 120,000 distinct CDR3 sequences, about 15% seen once. The sample comprised PBMCs or a T cell subset sorted from them (not recorded which). The receptors here all came from a young man who had mild COVID-19 (a few samples of this study predate the infection). Cell type and time point are not known.

The V gene is TRBV27, the J gene TRBJ1-2; D uncertain. V was pared by 4 bases and J by 8 bases, with 17 bases between. The CDR3 length is 14 residues. Per the germline V gene, CDR1 is MNHEY and CDR2 is SMNVEV (reference sequence). The chain's CDR3 is CASSSTPDIKGYTF. CDR3 bases: TGTGCCAGCAGTTCCACCCCCGACATTAAAGGCTACACCTTC.

This clonotype was counted between two and nine times. The chain recombines TRBV4-2 with TRBJ1-1; D unclear. V lost 4 bases and J 5 bases, leaving 14 bases between the germline ends. Germline-derived CDR1 and CDR2 are LGHNA and YNFKEQ. The length of the CDR3 is 14 residues. The CDR3 is CASSPAEVSTEAFF. The CDR3 coding sequence is TGTGCCAGCAGCCCGGCGGAGGTTAGTACTGAAGCTTTCTTT.

The chain couples TRBV6-1 to TRBJ2-7, with 9 nucleotides matching TRBD2. There are 13 residues in the CDR3. The J segment lost 3 bases and the V segment lost 10 bases, leaving 7 bases of the junction unmatched. Germline V CDR1 and CDR2: MNHNS, SASEGT. The CDR3 coding sequence is TGTGCCACCAACAGCGGGGGGTTCTACGAGCAGTACGTC. Translation gives CATNSGGFYEQYV.

Points on this clonotype: Since a much larger clone is just one base distant, this may be a read error. The chain uses TRBV2 and TRBJ2-2, with a weak D call TRBD2 (5 bases). CDR1 is SNHLY and CDR2 is FYNNEI in the germline V gene. The CDR3 spans 12 residues. The CDR3 DNA reads as TGTGCCAGCAGTGAATATTCCGGGGAGCTGCTTTTT. It codes for CASSEYSGELLF. The full variable domain, completed using reference TRBV2 and TRBJ2-2, is EPEVTQTPSHQVTQMGQEVILRCVPISNHLYFYWYRQILGQKVEFLVSFYNNEISEKSEIFDDQFSVERPDGSNFTLKIRSTKLEDSAMYFCASSEYSGELLFGEGSRLTVL.

This clonotype was observed a few times. The CDR3 protein is CASSPGSGRTYEQYF. The CDR3 nucleotides are TGTGCCAGTAGTCCGGGGTCCGGACGAACCTACGAGCAGTACTTC. This sequence joins TRBV19 and TRBJ2-7, with D maybe TRBD2 (5 bases). Germline V gene data show CDR1 as LNHDA and CDR2 as SQIVND (reference sequence). V gave up 5 bases and J gave up 2 bases, with 16 bases separating them. The length of the CDR3 is 15 residues.

The CDR3 region has the DNA TGCAGTGCGATCGAAGGGAATTTCTGGGAGACCCAGTACTTC. Translation gives CSAIEGNFWETQYF. V gene TRBV20-1 combines with J gene TRBJ2-5; D is uncertain. The CDR3 contains 14 residues. Germline V CDR1 and CDR2: DFQATT, SNEGSKA (reference sequence). V shed 6 bases and J shed 5 bases, with 19 bases lying between them.

This clonotype was detected only a few times. CDR3 sequence (DNA): TGTGCTAGTGGTTTGGTACCCCCCCGGGAAATGAACACTGAAGCTTTCTTT. Translation: CASGLVPPREMNTEAFF. The chain uses TRBV12-5 and TRBJ1-1; the D is unclear. The V end lost 0 bases, the J end lost 0 bases, and 14 bases lay between the germline ends. Germline V gene sequence: CDR1 LGHNT, CDR2 FRNRAP. This CDR3 spans 17 amino acids.

This chain uses TRBV5-6 with TRBJ1-6; D gene unclear. Germline lookup yields CDR1 SGHDT and CDR2 YYEEEE. V shed 1 base and J shed 9 bases, with 14 bases lying between them. CDR3 length: 15 residues. The CDR3 DNA reads as TGTGCCAGCAGCTTGTGGCAGGTCATAGTTTCACCCCTCCACTTT. Translated, it gives CASSLWQVIVSPLHF.

This clonotype was counted ten times or more. The chain uses TRBV5-1 and TRBJ2-1; D could derive from TRBD1 or TRBD2 (5 bases each). This CDR3 comprises 14 residues. CDR1 is SGHRS, CDR2 YFSETQ, per germline. The V gene lost 1 base and the J gene lost 8 bases, with 13 bases spanning the gap. In DNA form, the CDR3 reads TGCGCCAGCAGCTTGAGGGGACCGCTCGATGAGCAGTTCTTC. This sequence encodes CASSLRGPLDEQFF.

In its sample, this clonotype was seen many times. The J gene is TRBJ2-7, the V gene TRBV5-1; TRBD2 matches at 7 bases. This CDR3 region has 13 residues. Looked up from germline, CDR1 is SGHRS and CDR2 is YFSETQ. J lost 5 bases, V lost 5 bases, and 7 bases had no gene match. The CDR3 region has the DNA TGCGCCAGCAGTACCGAGCGGGGAGACGAGCAGTACTTC. Translating it yields CASSTERGDEQYF.

The V call is TRBV6-2 or TRBV6-3, the J call TRBJ1-1; D call uncertain. Germline V gives CDR1 MNHEY, CDR2 SVGEGT. V lost 5 bases and J 6 bases, leaving 10 bases between the germline ends. The CDR3 consists of 12 residues. CDR3 DNA: TGTGCCAGCAGTGGGTCCCTCGCTGAAGCTTTCTTT. Protein product: CASSGSLAEAFF.

The rearrangement uses TRBV6-4 and TRBJ2-7; TRBD1 agrees at 9 bases. Germline-derived CDR1 and CDR2 are MRHNA and SNTAGT. The CDR3 contains 15 residues. Trimming took 6 bases from V and 5 from J; bases not matched to a gene: 11. The CDR3 sequence is CASRDRDRDRNEQYF. DNA for the CDR3: TGTGCCAGCAGAGACCGGGACAGGGATAGGAACGAGCAGTACTTC.

The CDR3 reads CASSLGAGSYNEQFF. The DNA for the CDR3 is TGCGCCAGCAGCCTCGGAGCGGGGAGTTACAATGAGCAGTTCTTC. V usage is TRBV4-3 and J usage is TRBJ2-1; TRBD2 aligns across 7 bases. The CDR3 consists of 15 residues. Looked up from germline, CDR1 is LGHNA and CDR2 is YSLEER. V lost 4 bases to trimming and J lost 4 bases; unmatched junction nucleotides: 7.

The table lists this clonotype with many counts. The chain is built from TRBV10-3 and TRBJ2-1; D gene unclear. Germline CDR1 and CDR2: ENHRY and SYGVKD. Trimming cost V 4 bases and J 9 bases, with 13 bases left between them. The CDR3 covers 13 residues. CDR3 DNA: TGTGCCATCAGTGTTTTAATAGGCCGTGAGCAGTTCTTC. Its protein product is CAISVLIGREQFF.

The V and J genes are TRBV7-2 and TRBJ1-3; possible D gene TRBD1, 5 bases. The CDR3 spans 14 residues. CDR1 and CDR2 from the germline V gene are SGHTA and FQGNSA. V was cut by 2 bases and J by 4 bases, with 9 bases left in between. The CDR3 spells CASSLWGSGNTIYF. CDR3 DNA sequence: TGTGCCAGCAGCTTATGGGGGTCAGGAAACACCATATATTTT.

The chain joins TRBV6-5 to TRBJ2-5; D unresolved. This CDR3 contains 14 residues. The V end was cut by 3 bases, the J end by 7 bases, with 15 bases between. Germline CDR1 reads MNHEY; CDR2 reads SVGAGI. The CDR3: CASSYSPRFGTQYF. The CDR3 nucleotides read TGTGCCAGCAGTTATTCCCCTAGGTTTGGGACCCAGTACTTC.

The rearrangement uses TRBV4-1 and TRBJ2-2, with 12 bases identical to TRBD2. The CDR3 has 16 residues. The ends lost 5 bases at V and 4 bases at J; junction bases unmatched: 5. Looked up from germline, CDR1 is MGHRA and CDR2 is YSYEKL. CDR3 bases: TGCGCCAGCAGCACCACTAGCGGGGGGCTCACCGGGGAGCTGTTTTTT. This translates into CASSTTSGGLTGELFF.

The rearrangement links TRBV7-9 to TRBJ2-1; 13 nucleotides align to TRBD2. Germline lookup yields CDR1 SEHNR and CDR2 FQNEAQ (reference sequence). CDR3 length: 18 amino acids. V was pared by 2 bases and J by 2 bases, with 6 bases of the junction left unmatched. Here the CDR3 DNA reads TGTGCCAGCAGCTTACGGACTAGCGGGGGCAATACCTACAATGAGCAGTTCTTC. Amino acids: CASSLRTSGGNTYNEQFF.